The next 7 T cell receptor beta chains were all read from a single sample in a study of blood T cell repertoires in COVID-19. The method was immunoSEQ multiplex PCR; TCRdb's version includes in-frame clones alone and lacks a portion of them. This sample has hundreds of thousands of clones; approximately 90% occur once, and the top ten carry roughly 0.25%. The material sequenced was peripheral blood. The receptors were sampled from a woman in her late teens or twenties with acute or convalescent COVID-19.

The V gene is TRBV29-1, the J gene TRBJ2-7; 10 nucleotides match TRBD1. CDR1 is SQVTM and CDR2 is ANQGSEA in the germline V gene. The CDR3 is 13 residues long. The V gene end was trimmed by 1 base and the J gene end by 6 bases; junction bases not matched to a gene: 3. CDR3 nucleotides: TGCAGCGTTGAAGGGGACAGGGGTTCCGAGCAGTACTTC. It encodes CSVEGDRGSEQYF.

V gene TRBV7-8 combines with J gene TRBJ1-2, with D maybe TRBD1 (5 bases). Germline V gene lookup returns CDR1 SGHVS and CDR2 FQNEAQ. V was clipped by 4 bases and J by 2 bases, with 14 bases between them. There are 15 residues in the CDR3. The CDR3 sequence: CASSYDSSLNYGYTF. The CDR3 region has the DNA TGTGCCAGCAGCTATGACAGCTCGTTAAACTATGGCTACACCTTC.

The rearrangement uses TRBV11-2 and TRBJ2-1; 9 positions agree with TRBD2. Germline lookup yields CDR1 SGHAT and CDR2 FQNNGV. V lost 5 bases and J lost 8; bases outside the gene matches: 16. The CDR3 length is 17 residues. CDR3 sequence (DNA): TGTGCCAGCAGCCTGGGATTAGCGGGGGCCAGGGGTTATGAGCAGTTCTTC. This encodes CASSLGLAGARGYEQFF. The variable domain in full, completed from reference TRBV11-2 and TRBJ2-1, reads EAGVAQSPRYKIIEKRQSVAFWCNPISGHATLYWYQQILGQGPKLLIQFQNNGVVDDSQLPKDRFSAERLKGVDSTLKIQPAKLEDSAVYLCASSLGLAGARGYEQFFGPGTRLTVL.

The V gene is TRBV9, the J gene TRBJ1-2, with 10 bases lining up with TRBD1. The CDR3 has 17 amino acids. The V and J ends lost 0 bases and 6 bases, in that order; junction bases with no gene match: 11. CDR1 is SGDLS and CDR2 is YYNGEE in the germline V gene. The DNA of the CDR3 is TGTGCCAGCAGCGTAGCCCCGCTAGGACAGGGGGGTGATGGCTACACCTTC. It is translated as CASSVAPLGQGGDGYTF.

This clone is a singleton in its sample. The chain has TRBV28 and TRBJ1-1; the D is unclear. V lost 3 bases to trimming and J lost 1 base, with 9 bases between them. The CDR3 contains 14 residues. Germline-derived CDR1 and CDR2 are MDHEN and SYDVKM. The CDR3 region is CASSFSAGNTEAFF. CDR3 in DNA: TGTGCCAGCAGTTTTTCGGCGGGGAACACTGAAGCTTTCTTT.

This clone has a count of ten or more. The V and J genes are TRBV6-1 and TRBJ2-3, with TRBD1 matching 7 bases. The CDR3 runs 18 residues. V lost 2 bases, J lost 1 base, and 12 bases stayed unmatched. Germline lookup yields CDR1 MNHNS and CDR2 SASEGT. CDR3 in DNA: TGTGCCAGCAGTGAATTAGAGGGGGCAGGGGGAGGCACAGATACGCAGTATTTT. Its translation is CASSELEGAGGGTDTQYF.

The chain combines TRBV29-1 with TRBJ2-2, with 8 bases that match TRBD1. The CDR3 has 12 residues. Looked up from germline, CDR1 is SQVTM and CDR2 is ANQGSEA. The V and J ends lost 5 bases and 6 bases, in that order; junction bases with no gene match: 2. The CDR3 here is CSVRTGPGELFF. CDR3 bases: TGCAGCGTTAGGACAGGGCCCGGGGAGCTGTTTTTT.